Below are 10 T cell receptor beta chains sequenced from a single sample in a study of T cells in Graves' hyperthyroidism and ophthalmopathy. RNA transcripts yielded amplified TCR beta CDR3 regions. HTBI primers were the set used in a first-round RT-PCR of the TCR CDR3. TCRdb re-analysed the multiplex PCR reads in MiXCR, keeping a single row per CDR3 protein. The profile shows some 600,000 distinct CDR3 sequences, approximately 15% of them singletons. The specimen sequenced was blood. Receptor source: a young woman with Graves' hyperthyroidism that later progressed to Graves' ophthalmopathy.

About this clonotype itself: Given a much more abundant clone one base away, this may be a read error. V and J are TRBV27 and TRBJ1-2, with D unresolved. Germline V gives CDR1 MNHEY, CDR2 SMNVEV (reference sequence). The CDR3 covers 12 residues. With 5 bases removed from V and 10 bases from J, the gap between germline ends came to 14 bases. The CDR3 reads CASSDSQAHYTF. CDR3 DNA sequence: TGTGCCAGCAGTGATTCGCAGGCTCACTACACCTTC.

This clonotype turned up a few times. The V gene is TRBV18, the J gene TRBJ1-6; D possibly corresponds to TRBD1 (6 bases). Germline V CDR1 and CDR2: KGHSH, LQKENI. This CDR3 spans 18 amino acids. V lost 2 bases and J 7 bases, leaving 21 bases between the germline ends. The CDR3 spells CASSPRNRASEGNSPLHF. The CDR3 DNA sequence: TGTGCCAGCTCACCAAGGAACAGGGCCTCCGAAGGAAATTCACCCCTCCACTTT.

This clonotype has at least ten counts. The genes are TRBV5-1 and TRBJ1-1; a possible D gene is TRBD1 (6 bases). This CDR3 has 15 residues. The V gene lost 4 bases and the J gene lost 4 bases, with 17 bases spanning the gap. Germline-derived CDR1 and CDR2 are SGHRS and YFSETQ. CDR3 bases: TGCGCCAGCAGCCTGGCCGGGACAATGGCCACTGAAGCTTTCTTT. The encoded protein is CASSLAGTMATEAFF.

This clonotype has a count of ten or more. The CDR3 nucleotides read TGTGCCAGCTCACCACTCCTAGCGGAGCAGTTCTTC. As protein: CASSPLLAEQFF. V and J are TRBV18 and TRBJ2-1, with D possibly matching TRBD2 (6 bases). This CDR3 region has 12 residues. Germline V gene lookup returns CDR1 KGHSH and CDR2 LQKENI. V was cut by 1 base and J by 10 bases, with 8 bases left in between.

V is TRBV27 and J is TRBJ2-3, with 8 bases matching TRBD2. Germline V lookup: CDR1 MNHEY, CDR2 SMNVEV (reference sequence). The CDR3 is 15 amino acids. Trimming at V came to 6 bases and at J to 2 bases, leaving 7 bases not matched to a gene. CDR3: CASSSPGGVTDTQYF. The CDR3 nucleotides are TGTGCCAGCAGCAGTCCGGGAGGGGTCACAGATACGCAGTATTTT.

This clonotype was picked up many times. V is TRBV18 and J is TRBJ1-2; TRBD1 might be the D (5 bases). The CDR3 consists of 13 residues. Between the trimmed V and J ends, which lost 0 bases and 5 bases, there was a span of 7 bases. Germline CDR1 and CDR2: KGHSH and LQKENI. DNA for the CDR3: TGTGCCAGCTCACCACCGACAGTATATGGCTACACCTTC. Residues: CASSPPTVYGYTF.

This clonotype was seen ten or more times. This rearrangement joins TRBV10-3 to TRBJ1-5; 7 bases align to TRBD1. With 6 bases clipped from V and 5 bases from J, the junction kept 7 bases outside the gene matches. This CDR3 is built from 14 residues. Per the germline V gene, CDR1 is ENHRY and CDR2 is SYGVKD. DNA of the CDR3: TGTGCCATCAGGGGGGGAACAGGGGATCAGCCCCAGCATTTT. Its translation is CAIRGGTGDQPQHF.

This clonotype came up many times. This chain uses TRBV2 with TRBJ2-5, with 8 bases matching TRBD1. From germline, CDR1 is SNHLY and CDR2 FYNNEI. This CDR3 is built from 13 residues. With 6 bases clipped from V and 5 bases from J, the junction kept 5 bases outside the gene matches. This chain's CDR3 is CASRGQGVETQYF. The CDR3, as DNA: TGTGCCAGCAGAGGACAGGGTGTGGAGACCCAGTACTTC.

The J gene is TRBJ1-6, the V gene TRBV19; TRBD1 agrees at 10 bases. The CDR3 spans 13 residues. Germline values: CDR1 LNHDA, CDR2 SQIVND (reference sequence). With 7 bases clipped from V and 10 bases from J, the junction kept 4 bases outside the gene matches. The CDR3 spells CASTWTGGSPLHF. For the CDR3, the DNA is TGTGCCAGTACGTGGACAGGGGGATCACCCCTCCACTTT. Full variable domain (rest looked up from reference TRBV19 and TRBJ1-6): DGGITQSPKYLFRKEGQNVTLSCEQNLNHDAMYWYRQDPGQGLRLIYYSQIVNDFQKGDIAEGYSVSREKKESFPLTVTSAQKNPTAFYLCASTWTGGSPLHFGNGTRLTVT.

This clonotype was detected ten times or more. CDR3 bases: TGTGCCAGCAGTTTGGGGCAGGGGTACTATGGCTACACCTTC. This sequence encodes CASSLGQGYYGYTF. The J gene is TRBJ1-2, the V gene TRBV12-3 or TRBV12-4; maybe TRBD1 (6 bases). Trimming took off 3 bases at V and 3 bases at J, with 11 bases between the two ends. The length of the CDR3 is 14 residues.